Sequencing of this TCR beta chain was carried out in a study of CD8 T cells in Susac syndrome. Per germline, CDR1 SGHVS and CDR2 FQNEAQ. V was cut by 4 bases and J by 2 bases, with 11 bases left in between. CDR3 length: 14 residues. With random hexamers, roughly 0.5 to 1 ug RNA was reverse transcribed. TCRdb re-derived calls from the immunoSEQ multiplex PCR reads in MiXCR, one entry per CDR3 protein. The sample carries 140,000 or so distinct CDR3 sequences, approximately 94% recorded once. The authors negatively isolated CD8+ and CD4+ T cells and FACS-enriched TEMRA cells. The specimen sequenced was CD4+ T cells from PBMCs. This receptor was taken from a human donor in good health. The chain has TRBV7-8 and TRBJ1-2; a possible D gene is TRBD1 (6 bases). CDR3 in DNA: TGTGCCAGCAGCTCCCGGGACACCAACTATGGCTACACCTTC. Translation: CASSSRDTNYGYTF.